This T cell receptor beta chain originates from a study of T cells in Graves' hyperthyroidism and ophthalmopathy. Germline V lookup: CDR1 SNHLY, CDR2 FYNNEI. V lost 4 bases and J 1 base, leaving 5 bases between the germline ends. The CDR3 totals 13 residues. Template material for amplifying TCR beta CDR3 regions consisted of RNA transcripts. TCR CDR3 underwent first-round RT-PCR with the HTBI primer set. Each CDR3 protein gets one entry after TCRdb re-called the multiplex PCR reads with MiXCR. This sample has roughly 400,000 distinct CDR3 sequences, with 11% to 15% found just once. Findings and limits, study-wide: Most thyroid clonotypes expanded above 0.001 were also detected in blood. Model output signaled ophthalmopathy a median roughly 6.1 months ahead of onset.

The table lists this clonotype with many counts. The antigen is undetermined. The chain joins TRBV2 to TRBJ1-5; D ambiguous. This receptor was identified in a man aged 45-60 years with Graves' ophthalmopathy. The specimen was blood. The CDR3: CASSAPSNQPQHF. For the CDR3, the DNA is TGTGCCAGCAGTGCTCCCAGCAATCAGCCCCAGCATTTT.